This TCR beta chain is from a study of T-cell memory formation after mild COVID-19. About the research overall: The TCR clusters were mostly specific to one donor.

TCRdb independently ran MiXCR on the 5' RACE reads; one entry per CDR3 protein. Found here are 550,000 to 650,000 distinct CDR3 sequences, about 18% of them singletons; the top ten hold about 8.1%. V lost 7 bases, J lost 8 bases, and 12 bases lay in between. The CDR3 has 12 residues. Overall study findings and caveats: SARS-CoV-2 specificity was not confirmed for second-wave clones peaking on day 37. Clones that shrank (day 15 to 85) were balanced CD4/CD8, whereas later expanders leaned CD4+. Prior to infection, memory already included some responding clones, suggesting cross-reactive memory joined.

Only a few counts were recorded for this clonotype. Antigen specificity is unknown. The specimen sequenced was PBMCs or a T cell subset sorted from them (not recorded which). This rearrangement joins TRBV12-3 or TRBV12-4 to TRBJ2-1; no reliable D call. The clonotype originates from an adult woman who had mild COVID-19 (a few samples of this study predate the infection). Cell type and time point are not known. The DNA for the CDR3 is TGTGCCAGCATCCTTCGTGGCCATGAGCAGTTCTTC. Protein sequence: CASILRGHEQFF.